The rows below give T cell receptor beta chains drawn from one sample of a study of T cells in Graves' hyperthyroidism and ophthalmopathy. Each CDR3 protein is one row after TCRdb ran MiXCR on the multiplex PCR reads. The sample shows 250,000 to 300,000 distinct CDR3 sequences, roughly 15% of them seen only once. Sequenced sample: blood. All receptors come from a woman between 35 and 50 years old with Graves' hyperthyroidism. Each CDR3 is given with its conserved first and last residue. A D gene is named only where the DNA matches it firmly. The size entry is marked missing in some rows and otherwise reads once, few, many or a size class.

V gene	clone size	J gene	D gene	CDR3 protein	CDR3 DNA
TRBV18	many	TRBJ2-7	NA	CASSPGFDEQYF	TGTGCCAGCTCACCGGGGTTCGACGAGCAGTACTTC
TRBV5-5	few	TRBJ2-1	TRBD2	CASSTRARLAGVVNEQFF	TGTGCCAGCAGCACGCGCGCCAGACTAGCGGGAGTAGTAAATGAGCAGTTCTTC
TRBV12-3/TRBV12-4	many	TRBJ2-7	NA	CASRSGRGSYEQYF	TGTGCCAGCAGATCGGGACGGGGCTCCTACGAGCAGTACTTC
TRBV2	many	TRBJ2-7	NA	CASSESSRQYF	TGTGCCAGCAGTGAATCCTCGCGGCAGTACTTC
TRBV14	few	TRBJ1-6	NA	CASSQAKLYNSPLHF	TGTGCCAGCAGCCAAGCCAAGCTTTATAATTCACCCCTCCACTTT
TRBV19	NA	TRBJ1-5	NA	CASSNRGFGQPQHF	TGTGCCAGTAGTAATAGGGGGTTCGGTCAGCCCCAGCATTTT
TRBV7-2	many	TRBJ2-7	NA	CASSLGGRDEQYF	TGTGCCAGCAGCTTAGGTGGAAGGGACGAGCAGTACTTC
TRBV20-1	many	TRBJ1-5	NA	CSARDPGRSNQPQHF	TGCAGTGCTAGAGATCCCGGCCGGAGCAATCAGCCCCAGCATTTT
TRBV7-3	NA	TRBJ2-3	TRBD2	CASSSGLAGGPGTQYF	TGTGCCAGCAGCTCGGGACTAGCGGGAGGGCCGGGTACGCAGTATTTT
TRBV25-1	many	TRBJ2-1	TRBD2	CASRTSGSNEQFF	TGTGCCAGCCGGACTAGCGGGAGCAATGAGCAGTTCTTC
TRBV3-1	many	TRBJ1-1	NA	CASSQVPNTEAFF	TGTGCCAGCAGCCAAGTGCCAAACACTGAAGCTTTCTTT
TRBV28	many	TRBJ2-5	TRBD1	CASSLPRQGASGETQYF	TGTGCCAGCAGTTTACCCCGGCAGGGGGCAAGTGGAGAGACCCAGTACTTC
TRBV24-1	many	TRBJ2-3	TRBD1	CATSDATGADTQYF	TGTGCCACCAGTGACGCAACAGGGGCAGATACGCAGTATTTT
TRBV9	many	TRBJ1-1	NA	CASSAGLGNTEAFF	TGTGCCAGCAGCGCAGGGTTGGGGAACACTGAAGCTTTCTTT
TRBV3-1	many	TRBJ1-5	NA	CASRQSGSNQPQHF	TGTGCCAGCAGGCAAAGTGGCAGCAATCAGCCCCAGCATTTT
TRBV4-2	many	TRBJ2-2	NA	CASSQEEGVTGELFF	TGTGCCAGCAGCCAAGAGGAAGGAGTCACCGGGGAGCTGTTTTTT
TRBV7-2	many	TRBJ2-3	NA	CASSLLTGPDTQYF	TGTGCCAGCAGCTTACTAACAGGTCCAGATACGCAGTATTTT
TRBV27	many	TRBJ2-1	NA	CASSSTPRFEQFF	TGTGCCAGCAGTTCTACCCCCAGATTTGAGCAGTTCTTC
TRBV12-3/TRBV12-4	many	TRBJ1-5	NA	CASSMAGTGVGGNQPQHF	TGTGCCAGCAGCATGGCCGGGACGGGGGTTGGGGGCAATCAGCCCCAGCATTTT
TRBV2	many	TRBJ1-5	TRBD1	CASSVDFGGGSNQPQHF	TGTGCCAGCAGTGTCGATTTTGGAGGGGGCAGCAATCAGCCCCAGCATTTT
TRBV10-3	many	TRBJ2-5	TRBD2	CAISDASGEETQYF	TGTGCCATCAGTGACGCTAGCGGGGAAGAGACCCAGTACTTC
TRBV13	many	TRBJ2-2	NA	CASSFQEELFF	TGTGCCAGCAGCTTTCAGGAGGAGCTGTTTTTT
TRBV18	NA	TRBJ2-1	NA	CASSPSIHTEQFF	TGTGCCAGCTCACCCTCGATTCACACTGAGCAGTTCTTC
TRBV7-3	many	TRBJ2-7	TRBD2	CASSLQAGGSYEQYF	TGTGCCAGCAGCTTGCAAGCGGGAGGGTCCTACGAGCAGTACTTC